The 32 T cell receptor beta chains given below trace back to one sample, sequenced in a study of shared clonotypes between healthy human individuals. The data were produced by immunoSEQ multiplex PCR, yet TCRdb's version contains in-frame clones alone and is incomplete. The data show 1,400,000 or so clones, around 98.5% seen once. Sequencing was done on a sample of naive CD4+ T cells sorted from blood. Indicated subset: CD45RA+ positively selected. The receptors originated from a man aged 25 to 40 in good health.

The CDR3 sequence is CASSLAHITPGSNEQYF. The DNA of the CDR3 is TGCGCCAGCAGCTTGGCTCACATTACACCGGGTTCCAACGAGCAGTACTTC. V gene TRBV5-1 combines with J gene TRBJ2-7; D is unresolved. V lost 0 bases and J lost 5, with 21 bases in between. The CDR3 sequence is 17 residues long. Germline CDR1 reads SGHRS; CDR2 reads YFSETQ.

The gene calls are TRBV9 and TRBJ2-2; perhaps TRBD2 as D (6 bases). V gave up 0 bases and J gave up 1 base, with 10 bases separating them. Germline V CDR1 and CDR2: SGDLS, YYNGEE. The CDR3 extends over 16 amino acids. The CDR3 is CASSVGVAENTGELFF. CDR3 DNA sequence: TGTGCCAGCAGCGTAGGGGTAGCGGAGAACACCGGGGAGCTGTTTTTT.

The chain has TRBV7-2 and TRBJ1-5, with a possible D match to TRBD1 (6 bases). This CDR3 is 18 amino acids long. Looked up from germline, CDR1 is SGHTA and CDR2 is FQGNSA. Between the trimmed V and J ends, which lost 5 bases and 0 bases, there was a span of 20 bases. The CDR3 nucleotides are TGTGCCAGCAGCCTCTTCTCCGGACAGTGGGGTAGCAATCAGCCCCAGCATTTT. It codes for CASSLFSGQWGSNQPQHF.

The chain combines TRBV6-5 with TRBJ1-4, with 8 positions matching TRBD1. The V segment lost 4 bases and the J segment 1 base; nucleotides outside the gene matches: 5. The germline V gene has CDR1 MNHEY and CDR2 SVGAGI. The CDR3 is 16 residues long. For the CDR3, the DNA is TGTGCCAGCAGTTCCGGGGACAGGCGAACTAATGAAAAACTGTTTTTT. Amino acid sequence: CASSSGDRRTNEKLFF.

This clone has only one observation. The chain recombines TRBV5-1 with TRBJ2-7; TRBD1 matches at 7 bases. The CDR3 spans 18 residues. Germline lookup yields CDR1 SGHRS and CDR2 YFSETQ. With 1 base clipped from V and 7 bases from J, the junction kept 20 bases outside the gene matches. CDR3 loop: CASSLTINTGTDRGEQYF. The CDR3 nucleotides are TGCGCCAGCAGCTTGACAATTAACACGGGGACAGACCGTGGGGAGCAGTACTTC. Full variable domain (remainder filled in from reference TRBV5-1 and TRBJ2-7): KAGVTQTPRYLIKTRGQQVTLSCSPISGHRSVSWYQQTPGQGLQFLFEYFSETQRNKGNFPGRFSGRQFSNSRSEMNVSTLELGDSALYLCASSLTINTGTDRGEQYFGPGTRLTVT.

The rearrangement joins TRBV19 to TRBJ2-3; 10 bases line up with TRBD2. The CDR3 is made up of 14 amino acids. V lost 6 bases to trimming and J lost 4 bases; unmatched junction nucleotides: 4. Germline assignment: CDR1 LNHDA and CDR2 SQIVND (reference sequence). This chain's CDR3 is CASRTSGTADTQYF. For the CDR3, the DNA is TGTGCCAGTAGAACTAGCGGGACCGCAGATACGCAGTATTTT.

This clone was recorded once. The CDR3 region is CSVGTSEYEQFF. DNA of the CDR3: TGCAGCGTCGGGACTAGCGAATATGAGCAGTTCTTC. The chain couples TRBV29-1 to TRBJ2-1, with 10 bases fitting TRBD2. V lost 6 bases and J lost 8; bases outside the gene matches: 4. Per the germline V gene, CDR1 is SQVTM and CDR2 is ANQGSEA. This CDR3 region has 12 residues.

This clone showed up just once. The chain is built from TRBV13 and TRBJ2-1; D possibly corresponds to TRBD1 (5 bases). Germline V CDR1 and CDR2: PRHDT, FYEKMQ (reference sequence). The germline V and J ends were trimmed by 0 bases and 2 bases, with 17 bases remaining between them. CDR3 length equals 18 residues. CDR3 sequence reads: CASSLGLGAGQAYNEQFF. CDR3 DNA sequence: TGTGCCAGCAGCTTAGGCCTAGGCGCAGGGCAAGCCTACAATGAGCAGTTCTTC.

This chain joins TRBV20-1 and TRBJ2-3, with no clear D. CDR3 length: 11 amino acids. V lost 5 bases, J lost 5 bases, and 8 bases lay in between. Germline loops: CDR1 DFQATT, CDR2 SNEGSKA (reference sequence). CDR3 sequence: CSASKIDTQYF. CDR3 DNA sequence: TGCAGTGCTTCAAAGATAGATACGCAGTATTTT.

This chain uses TRBV4-3 with TRBJ2-7, with 8 bases fitting TRBD2. Trimming cost V 4 bases and J 4 bases; bases outside gene matches: 12. Germline CDR1 is LGHNA and CDR2 is YSLEER. The CDR3 has 16 amino acids. DNA for the CDR3: TGCGCCAGCAGCCTCTCGGGAAGCGGGAGTTTATACGAGCAGTACTTC. Residues: CASSLSGSGSLYEQYF.

J is TRBJ1-1 and V is TRBV28, with no clear D. The CDR3 loop spans 15 amino acids. Germline loops: CDR1 MDHEN, CDR2 SYDVKM. Between the trimmed V and J ends, which lost 7 bases and 1 base, there was a span of 16 bases. Written as DNA, the CDR3 is TGTGCCAGCACTTCTGGGTGGCGGAGGAACACTGAAGCTTTCTTT. It encodes CASTSGWRRNTEAFF.

The gene calls are TRBV19 and TRBJ2-1; D remains unclear. The V end was cut by 5 bases, the J end by 10 bases, with 9 bases between. The V gene's germline CDR1 is LNHDA and CDR2 SQIVND (reference sequence). This CDR3 comprises 11 residues. The CDR3 sequence: CASSLHREQFF. The CDR3 bases are TGTGCCAGTAGTCTCCATAGGGAGCAGTTCTTC.

J is TRBJ2-7 and V is TRBV7-9, with 7 positions matching TRBD2. The V segment lost 5 bases and the J segment 6 bases; nucleotides outside the gene matches: 13. The germline V gene has CDR1 SEHNR and CDR2 FQNEAQ (reference sequence). The CDR3 runs 15 residues. The CDR3 protein is CASSPSGGWPREQYF. The CDR3 nucleotides read TGTGCCAGCAGCCCCTCGGGGGGATGGCCGCGCGAGCAGTACTTC. The entire variable domain, with the rest obtained from reference TRBV7-9 and TRBJ2-7, is as follows: DTGVSQNPRHKITKRGQNVTFRCDPISEHNRLYWYRQTLGQGPEFLTYFQNEAQLEKSRLLSDRFSAERPKGSFSTLEIQRTEQGDSAMYLCASSPSGGWPREQYFGPGTRLTVT.

This clone was counted a single time. This chain links TRBV7-2 with TRBJ2-6, with TRBD1 as a possible D gene (6 bases). Between the trimmed V and J ends, which lost 3 bases and 0 bases, there was a span of 12 bases. Germline V gene sequence: CDR1 SGHTA, CDR2 FQGNSA. The CDR3 extends over 17 amino acids. Here the CDR3 reads CASSFGGSYSGANVLTF. The CDR3 nucleotides are TGTGCCAGCAGCTTTGGGGGCTCATACTCTGGGGCCAACGTCCTGACTTTC.

The V call is TRBV28, the J call TRBJ2-1; 9 nucleotides align to TRBD1. Per the germline V gene, CDR1 is MDHEN and CDR2 is SYDVKM. V was clipped by 6 bases and J by 14 bases; unmatched bases: 14. The CDR3 length is 14 residues. The CDR3 DNA reads TGTGCCAGCAGCCGGGACAGGGTACTAGAAGTGGAGTTCTTC. This encodes CASSRDRVLEVEFF.

The V gene is TRBV5-6, the J gene TRBJ1-3, with D possibly matching TRBD1 (6 bases). Germline CDR1 and CDR2: SGHDT and YYEEEE. The CDR3 sequence is 14 residues long. The ends were cut back, 4 bases at V and 4 bases at J, with 12 bases in the middle. In DNA form, the CDR3 reads TGTGCCAGCAGCCGAGACAGGCTGGGAAACACCATATATTTT. Its protein is CASSRDRLGNTIYF.

The rearrangement joins TRBV15 to TRBJ2-5, with D perhaps being TRBD1 or TRBD2 (5 bases each). The V and J ends lost 2 bases and 7 bases respectively, with 20 bases between them. Germline assignment: CDR1 LNHNV and CDR2 YYDKDF (reference sequence). This CDR3 comprises 16 residues. The chain's CDR3 is CATSRQDQPGPTTQYF. The CDR3, as DNA: TGTGCCACCAGCAGACAAGATCAGCCGGGACCGACGACCCAGTACTTC.

The genes are TRBV5-1 and TRBJ2-7; 7 bases align to TRBD2. Trimming at V came to 0 bases and at J to 6 bases, leaving 9 bases not matched to a gene. CDR1 SGHRS and CDR2 YFSETQ come from the germline V gene. This CDR3 comprises 15 residues. The CDR3 is CASSLESGVRSEQYF. The CDR3 DNA is TGCGCCAGCAGCTTGGAAAGCGGGGTGCGCTCCGAGCAGTACTTC.

The rearrangement joins TRBV28 to TRBJ2-5; TRBD2 is a possible D gene (6 bases). The CDR3 consists of 14 residues. V gave up 6 bases and J gave up 3 bases, with 14 bases separating them. Germline values: CDR1 MDHEN, CDR2 SYDVKM. The CDR3 DNA is TGTGCCAGCAGGGACTATTACAGGAAAGAGACCCAGTACTTC. It codes for CASRDYYRKETQYF.

This chain connects TRBV30 to TRBJ2-7; D not certain. Germline CDR1 reads GTSNPN; CDR2 reads SVGIG (reference sequence). This CDR3 has 10 residues. The V gene lost 3 bases and the J gene lost 6 bases, with 6 bases spanning the gap. CDR3 DNA sequence: TGTGCCTGGAGGGGGATCGAGCAGTACTTC. Its protein product is CAWRGIEQYF.

V usage is TRBV4-1 and J usage is TRBJ2-7, with 7 bases identical to TRBD1. The trim removed 0 bases at V and 6 bases at J, leaving 14 bases unmatched. CDR1 is MGHRA and CDR2 is YSYEKL in the germline V gene. This CDR3 is 17 amino acids long. The CDR3 region is CASSQDFEGGPVREQYF. The CDR3 DNA sequence: TGCGCCAGCAGCCAAGACTTTGAAGGGGGCCCCGTTCGCGAGCAGTACTTC.

This chain uses TRBV5-1 with TRBJ2-7; D may be TRBD1 (5 bases). V lost 0 bases to trimming and J lost 4 bases, with 14 bases between them. Per germline, CDR1 SGHRS and CDR2 YFSETQ. This CDR3 has 15 amino acids. CDR3 protein: CASSLAPDTLYEQYF. In DNA form, the CDR3 reads TGCGCCAGCAGCTTGGCTCCGGACACCTTGTACGAGCAGTACTTC.

The chain is built from TRBV9 and TRBJ2-2; D unclear. Trimming cost V 5 bases and J 0 bases, with 8 bases left between them. The CDR3 loop spans 14 amino acids. From germline, CDR1 is SGDLS and CDR2 YYNGEE. CDR3 DNA: TGTGCCAGCAGGGAACGCACGAACACCGGGGAGCTGTTTTTT. Translated, it gives CASRERTNTGELFF.

As regards this clone: Other DNA sequences of this sample code for an identical CDR3. The gene calls are TRBV11-3 and TRBJ2-5; D possibly uses TRBD1 or TRBD2 (5 bases each). The germline V and J ends were trimmed by 4 bases and 6 bases, with 24 bases remaining between them. The CDR3 runs to 17 residues. Per the germline V gene, CDR1 is SGHNT and CDR2 is YENEEA. The chain's CDR3 is CASSSQPGAGGEKTQYF. Here the CDR3 DNA reads TGTGCCAGCAGCTCACAGCCCGGGGCAGGTGGGGAAAAGACCCAGTACTTC.

V gene TRBV27 combines with J gene TRBJ2-1; the D gene is possibly TRBD1 (6 bases). Looked up from germline, CDR1 is MNHEY and CDR2 is SMNVEV (reference sequence). The V end lost 5 bases, the J end lost 2 bases, and 13 bases lay between the germline ends. There are 15 residues in the CDR3. The CDR3 sequence is CASSRGDTTYNEQFF. DNA of the CDR3: TGTGCCAGCAGTCGAGGGGACACAACCTACAATGAGCAGTTCTTC.

V is TRBV7-8 and J is TRBJ2-2; 9 bases agree with TRBD2. Trimming cost V 6 bases and J 4 bases; bases outside gene matches: 6. Per germline, CDR1 SGHVS and CDR2 FQNEAQ. This CDR3 comprises 15 residues. The CDR3 region is CASRPSGIRTGELFF. CDR3 nucleotides: TGTGCCAGCAGGCCTAGCGGGATACGCACCGGGGAGCTGTTTTTT.

The chain employs TRBV5-8 and TRBJ1-5, with D maybe TRBD1 (5 bases). Trimming cost V 3 bases and J 2 bases, with 21 bases left between them. This CDR3 comprises 18 residues. Germline V gives CDR1 SGHTS, CDR2 YDEGEE. The CDR3 region has the DNA TGTGCCAGCAGCTCTCGGCCAGTTCAGGGATTTGGCAATCAGCCCCAGCATTTT. It codes for CASSSRPVQGFGNQPQHF. The variable domain in full, with the rest retrieved from reference TRBV5-8 and TRBJ1-5, is EAGVTQSPTHLIKTRGQQATLRCSPISGHTSVYWYQQALGLGLQFLLWYDEGEERNRGNFPPRFSGRQFPNYSSELNVNALELEDSALYLCASSSRPVQGFGNQPQHFGDGTRLSIL.

As for this clone: The sample holds other DNA sequences that translate to the same CDR3. The chain combines TRBV9 with TRBJ2-2; possibly TRBD2 for D (5 bases). Germline values: CDR1 SGDLS, CDR2 YYNGEE. The CDR3 is 15 amino acids. V was shortened by 0 bases and J by 1 base, with 7 bases between the two germline ends. The DNA for the CDR3 is TGTGCCAGCAGCGTAGCCGGGAAGAACACCGGGGAGCTGTTTTTT. Translated, it gives CASSVAGKNTGELFF.

V is TRBV29-1 and J is TRBJ2-7, with D perhaps matching TRBD2 (7 bases). The V gene lost 7 bases and the J gene lost 2 bases, with 18 bases spanning the gap. Germline-derived CDR1 and CDR2 are SQVTM and ANQGSEA. The CDR3 totals 14 residues. Written as DNA, the CDR3 is TGCAGCGGGGGTATGGGGGGGGGCCCCTACGAGCAGTACTTC. Protein product: CSGGMGGGPYEQYF.

This rearrangement joins TRBV15 to TRBJ2-7; 7 nucleotides line up with TRBD2. After removal of 6 bases from V and 4 bases from J, the junction contained 12 bases not matched to a gene. In germline, CDR1 is LNHNV, CDR2 YYDKDF (reference sequence). This CDR3 is built from 15 residues. The CDR3 here is CATSRNRAGAYEQYF. The CDR3 DNA reads as TGTGCCACCAGTAGAAACCGTGCGGGAGCGTACGAGCAGTACTTC.

V is TRBV4-1 and J is TRBJ2-5; TRBD1 aligns across 9 bases. CDR1 is MGHRA and CDR2 is YSYEKL in the germline V gene. This CDR3 is 17 amino acids long. The junction had 14 bases not matched to a gene; V was cut back by 4 bases and J by 5 bases. The CDR3 is CASSLDYLGTGRETQYF. The CDR3 nucleotides read TGCGCCAGCAGCCTTGATTATCTCGGGACAGGGAGGGAGACCCAGTACTTC.

The CDR3 DNA sequence: TGTGCCAGCAGATCACGGGTCCATTCGAACACTGAAGCTTTCTTT. This encodes CASRSRVHSNTEAFF. The chain carries TRBV2 and TRBJ1-1; no clear D gene. Trimming removed 6 bases at V and 1 base at J, with 15 bases between. The germline CDR1 and CDR2 sequences are SNHLY and FYNNEI. The CDR3 runs to 15 residues.